Listed below are T cell receptor beta chains from one sample, sequenced in a study of CD8+ T cells in alopecia areata. Profiled with immunoSEQ multiplex PCR; TCRdb holds only in-frame clones, not every one. Here the sample spans approximately 110,000 clones, roughly 50% being singletons. The specimen comprised CD8+ T cells sorted from blood, sampled at week 24, from a patient treated with tofacitinib. The source is a human donor with alopecia areata. Each CDR3 is given with its conserved first and last residue. The D gene is left open where the match is weak. Not all rows give a size; the values are once, few, many and, for expanded clones, a class.

TRBJ1-2	TRBD1	.	TRBV13	CASSADRVTYGYTF	TGTGCCAGCAGCGCGGACAGGGTGACCTATGGCTACACCTTC
TRBJ2-3	TRBD2	few	TRBV6-4	CASSDSKRGPDTQYF	TGTGCCAGCAGTGACTCGAAGCGGGGGCCAGATACGCAGTATTTT
TRBJ2-3	.	.	TRBV5-6	CASSLAVDSSTDTQYF	TGTGCCAGCAGCTTGGCCGTAGACTCAAGCACAGATACGCAGTATTTT
TRBJ2-1	.	.	TRBV27	CASSLGVNEQFF	TGTGCCAGCAGTTTAGGGGTTAATGAGCAGTTCTTC
TRBJ1-1	.	.	TRBV7-3	CASSLGQNTEAFF	TGTGCCAGCAGCCTGGGACAGAACACTGAAGCTTTCTTT
TRBJ2-5	.	.	TRBV7-8	CASSLVGVQETQYF	TGTGCCAGCAGCCTAGTCGGCGTCCAAGAGACCCAGTACTTC
TRBJ1-2	.	.	TRBV5-8	CASSVPVIYGYTF	TGTGCCAGCAGCGTCCCGGTTATATATGGCTACACCTTC
TRBJ2-5	TRBD2	.	TRBV7-2	CASSLGTSGVETQYF	TGTGCCAGCAGCCTCGGGACTAGCGGGGTAGAGACCCAGTACTTC
TRBJ1-3	.	.	TRBV30	CAWSVLSDQTGNTIYF	TGTGCCTGGAGTGTACTGTCAGACCAGACTGGGAACACCATATATTTT
TRBJ1-1	.	.	TRBV27	CASSQGGTEAFF	TGTGCCAGCAGTCAGGGTGGCACTGAAGCTTTCTTT
TRBJ2-1	.	few	TRBV5-4	CASSMGGTEQFF	TGTGCCAGCAGCATGGGAGGTACTGAGCAGTTCTTC
TRBJ2-3	.	few	TRBV30	CAWSVLLDTQYF	TGTGCCTGGAGTGTACTGTTAGATACGCAGTATTTT
TRBJ1-2	.	few	TRBV29-1	CSVEGQLLGYTF	TGCAGCGTTGAAGGACAGCTCTTAGGCTACACCTTC
TRBJ1-1	TRBD1	.	TRBV10-3	CAISGPTGGEDTEAFF	TGTGCCATCAGTGGCCCGACAGGGGGCGAGGATACTGAAGCTTTCTTT
TRBJ2-2	.	few	TRBV6-5	CASTITPPGTGELFF	TGTGCCAGCACCATAACCCCCCCGGGCACCGGGGAGCTGTTTTTT
TRBJ2-3	.	.	TRBV7-8	CASSLLRGTDTQYF	TGTGCCAGCAGCTTACTCCGCGGTACAGATACGCAGTATTTT
TRBJ2-1	.	.	TRBV27	CASSPGPYNEQFF	TGTGCCAGCAGTCCAGGGCCCTACAATGAGCAGTTCTTC
TRBJ1-1	TRBD1	few	TRBV7-9	CASSSRTGLDDTEAFF	TGTGCCAGCAGCTCTCGGACAGGCCTCGACGACACTGAAGCTTTCTTT
TRBJ2-7	.	.	TRBV6-5	CASSYDGETYEQYF	TGTGCCAGCAGTTACGACGGCGAAACCTACGAGCAGTACTTC
TRBJ1-1	TRBD1	.	TRBV7-2	CASSSTGEGAEAFF	TGTGCCAGCAGCTCAACAGGGGAGGGGGCTGAAGCTTTCTTT
TRBJ1-2	.	.	TRBV29-1	CSIRTRGGYTF	TGCAGCATCCGAACGAGGGGTGGCTACACCTTC
TRBJ2-6	.	.	TRBV25-1	CASSEGQHSGANVLTF	TGTGCCAGCAGTGAGGGACAACACTCTGGGGCCAACGTCCTGACTTTC
TRBJ1-1	.	few	TRBV9	CASSVGHPNTEAFF	TGTGCCAGCAGCGTAGGACACCCGAACACTGAAGCTTTCTTT
TRBJ2-2	TRBD1	.	TRBV6-5	CASNRGGDTGELFF	TGTGCCAGCAATCGAGGGGGCGACACCGGGGAGCTGTTTTTT
TRBJ2-1	.	.	TRBV6-1	CASSEPTGIANEQFF	TGTGCCAGCAGTGAACCTACTGGGATCGCCAATGAGCAGTTCTTC
TRBJ1-2	.	.	TRBV29-1	CSVDNREDYGYTF	TGCAGCGTTGATAACAGGGAGGACTATGGCTACACCTTC
TRBJ1-2	.	few	TRBV14	CASSQDPQSAYGYTF	TGTGCCAGCAGCCAAGACCCCCAATCAGCCTATGGCTACACCTTC
TRBJ2-7	.	.	TRBV29-1	CSVRQGVFEQYF	TGCAGCGTTAGGCAGGGTGTATTCGAGCAGTACTTC
TRBJ2-7	TRBD2	.	TRBV29-1	CSVEGPSGGESYEQYF	TGCAGCGTTGAAGGGCCTAGCGGGGGGGAATCCTACGAGCAGTACTTC
TRBJ2-1	.	.	TRBV7-9	CASSQTGFSYNEQFF	TGTGCCAGCAGCCAGACAGGATTCTCCTACAATGAGCAGTTCTTC
TRBJ1-2	.	.	TRBV2	CASGKGVYGYTF	TGTGCCAGCGGGAAGGGAGTCTATGGCTACACCTTC
TRBJ2-5	TRBD2	.	TRBV19	CASSIDREGQETQYF	TGTGCCAGTAGTATTGATAGGGAGGGCCAAGAGACCCAGTACTTC
TRBJ2-5	TRBD2	few	TRBV29-1	CSVEPGGETQYF	TGCAGCGTTGAACCGGGAGGGGAGACCCAGTACTTC
TRBJ2-3	TRBD1	few	TRBV10-3	CAISEGGPSTDTQYF	TGTGCCATCAGTGAAGGGGGCCCTAGCACAGATACGCAGTATTTT
TRBJ1-2	TRBD1	.	TRBV5-1	CASSGGQLPDGYTF	TGCGCCAGCAGCGGGGGACAGCTTCCCGATGGCTACACCTTC
TRBJ2-7	.	few	TRBV2	CASRRDEQYF	TGTGCCAGCAGGCGGGACGAGCAGTACTTC
TRBJ2-1	TRBD2	few	TRBV19	CAISGGFHNEQFF	TGTGCCATTAGCGGGGGGTTCCACAATGAGCAGTTCTTC